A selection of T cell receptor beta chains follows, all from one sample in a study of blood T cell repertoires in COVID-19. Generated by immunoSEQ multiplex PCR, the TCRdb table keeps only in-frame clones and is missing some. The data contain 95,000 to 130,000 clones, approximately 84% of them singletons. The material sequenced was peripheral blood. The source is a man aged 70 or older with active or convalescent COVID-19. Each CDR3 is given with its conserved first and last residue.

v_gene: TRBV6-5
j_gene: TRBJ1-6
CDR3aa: CASSRLKDNSPLHF

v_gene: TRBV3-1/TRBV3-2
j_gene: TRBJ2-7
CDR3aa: CASSFTGVREQYF

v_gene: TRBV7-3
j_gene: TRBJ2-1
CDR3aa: CASSLGPYNEQFF

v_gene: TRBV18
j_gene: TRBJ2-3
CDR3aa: CASSPERVGTDTQYF

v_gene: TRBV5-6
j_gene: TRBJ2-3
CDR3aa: CASSKTSGSTDTQYF

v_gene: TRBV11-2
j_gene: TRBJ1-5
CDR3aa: CASSRTSNNQPQHF

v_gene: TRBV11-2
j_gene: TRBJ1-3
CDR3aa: CASSLLAQVGSGNTIYF

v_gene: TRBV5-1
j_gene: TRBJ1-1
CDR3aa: CASSLSAGGQFTEAFF

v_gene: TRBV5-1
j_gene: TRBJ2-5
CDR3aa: CASSLGTSGGTQETQYF

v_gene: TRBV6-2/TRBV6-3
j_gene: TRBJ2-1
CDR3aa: CASSYFGTGSDEQFF

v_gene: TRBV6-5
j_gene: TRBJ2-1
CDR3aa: CATQVGGGGNEQFF

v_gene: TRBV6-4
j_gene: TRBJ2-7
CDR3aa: CASSDPGTSGATNYEQYF

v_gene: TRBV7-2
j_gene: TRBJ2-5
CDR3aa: CASSLGRSETQYF

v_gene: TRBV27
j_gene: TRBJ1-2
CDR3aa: CASSLETGGYGGYTF

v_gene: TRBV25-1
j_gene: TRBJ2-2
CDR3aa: CASSGRLAGGTGELFF

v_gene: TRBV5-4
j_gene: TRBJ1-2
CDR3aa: CASSLPGQGFYGYTF

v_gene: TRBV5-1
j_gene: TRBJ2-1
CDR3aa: CASSLEGPHNEQFF

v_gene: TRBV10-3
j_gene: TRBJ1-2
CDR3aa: CAISLGQGAVDGYTF

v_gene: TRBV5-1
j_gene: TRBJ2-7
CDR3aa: CASSLLPGQGAYEQYF

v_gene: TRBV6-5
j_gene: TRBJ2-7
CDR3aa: CASKGLAGPYEQYF

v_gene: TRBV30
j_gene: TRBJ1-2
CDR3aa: CAWRGVGAYTF

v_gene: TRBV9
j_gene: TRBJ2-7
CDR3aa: CASSVGRGSHEQYF

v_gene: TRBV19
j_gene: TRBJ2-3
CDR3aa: CASSRGRGLTDTQYF

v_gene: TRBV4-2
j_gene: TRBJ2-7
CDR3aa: CASSQGDNAYEQYF

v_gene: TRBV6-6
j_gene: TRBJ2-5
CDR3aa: CASSYSLAGGQETQYF

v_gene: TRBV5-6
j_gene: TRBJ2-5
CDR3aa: CASSLGSRETQYF

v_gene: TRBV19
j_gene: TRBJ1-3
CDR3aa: CASSIGGSQGASGNTIYF

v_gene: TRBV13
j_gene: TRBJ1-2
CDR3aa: CASRGRYGNYGYTF

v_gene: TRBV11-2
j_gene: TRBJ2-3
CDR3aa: CASSLGASGITDTQYF

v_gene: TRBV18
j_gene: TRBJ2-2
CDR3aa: CASSPMDTRTGELFF

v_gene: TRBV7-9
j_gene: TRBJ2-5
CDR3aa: CASSPRETQYF

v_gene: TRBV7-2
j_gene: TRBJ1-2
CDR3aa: CASSPPGQENANYGYTF

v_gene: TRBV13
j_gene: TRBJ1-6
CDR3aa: CASSPRGSSYNSPLHF

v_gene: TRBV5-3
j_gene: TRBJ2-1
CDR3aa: CARREKLRVAEQFF

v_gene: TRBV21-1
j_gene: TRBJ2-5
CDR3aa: CASSKVRTSVGETQYF

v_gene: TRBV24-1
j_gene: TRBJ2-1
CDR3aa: CATSDPSGNRRSYNEQFF

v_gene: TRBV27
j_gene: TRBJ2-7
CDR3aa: CASSLASPGQGTEQYF

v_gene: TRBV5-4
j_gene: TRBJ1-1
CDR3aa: CASSRGAGQRPEAFF

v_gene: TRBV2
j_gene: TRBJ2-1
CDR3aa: CASSAGSGGSGEQFF

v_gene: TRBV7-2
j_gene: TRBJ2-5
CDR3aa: CASSLIAGMGKETQYF

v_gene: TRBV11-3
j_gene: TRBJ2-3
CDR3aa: CASSPTRGGRLDTQYF

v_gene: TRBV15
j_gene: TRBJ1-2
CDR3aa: CATSSVRARLPNYGYTF

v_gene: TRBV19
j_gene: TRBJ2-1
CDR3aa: CASSIPGTSGTVEQFF

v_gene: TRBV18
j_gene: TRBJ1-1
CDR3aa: CASSPERASVTEAFF

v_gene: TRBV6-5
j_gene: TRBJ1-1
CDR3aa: CASSPPTRAEAFF

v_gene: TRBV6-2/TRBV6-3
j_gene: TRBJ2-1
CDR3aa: CASGRGRNEQFF

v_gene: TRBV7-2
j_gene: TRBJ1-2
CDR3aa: CASSLDGDRANYGYTF

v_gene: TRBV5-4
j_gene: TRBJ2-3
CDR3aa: CASSFGGFTDTQYF

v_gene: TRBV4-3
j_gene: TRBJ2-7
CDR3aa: CASSQEQGYEQYF